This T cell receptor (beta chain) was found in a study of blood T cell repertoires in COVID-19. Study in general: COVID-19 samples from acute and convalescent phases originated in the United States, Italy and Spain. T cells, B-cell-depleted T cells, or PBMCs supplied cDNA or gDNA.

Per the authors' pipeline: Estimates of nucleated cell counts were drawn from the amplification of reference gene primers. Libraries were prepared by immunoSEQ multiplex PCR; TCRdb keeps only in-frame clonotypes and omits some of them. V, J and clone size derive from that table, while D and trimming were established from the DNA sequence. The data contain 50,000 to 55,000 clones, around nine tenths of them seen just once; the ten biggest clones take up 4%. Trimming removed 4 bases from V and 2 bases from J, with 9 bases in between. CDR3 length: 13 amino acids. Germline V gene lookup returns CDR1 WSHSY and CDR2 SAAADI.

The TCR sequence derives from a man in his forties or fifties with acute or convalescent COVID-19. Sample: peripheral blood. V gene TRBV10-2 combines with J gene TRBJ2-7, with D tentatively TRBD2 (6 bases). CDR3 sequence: CASSATRTYEQYF. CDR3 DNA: TGCGCCAGCAGTGCGACTAGGACCTACGAGCAGTACTTC.